This TCR beta chain was sequenced in a study of blood T cell repertoires in COVID-19. Study summary: Italy, Spain and the United States were the sources of the convalescent and acute COVID-19 samples.

This CDR3 is 15 amino acids long. Germline assignment: CDR1 LNHDA and CDR2 SQIVND (reference sequence). V dropped 10 bases and J dropped 4; count of bases not matched to a gene: 9. The repertoire was sequenced with immunoSEQ multiplex PCR; TCRdb's copy has only in-frame clones and lacks some. The sample yields 200,000 to 250,000 clones, 85% to 90% seen once. Seattle participants joined during active infection and were tracked over time. The sample taken for sequencing was peripheral blood. The rearrangement links TRBV19 to TRBJ2-1; 11 nucleotides align to TRBD2. The TCR sequence derives from a man younger than 45 with COVID-19, enrolled during active disease. CDR3 loop: CATWQPSGGYNEQFF. The CDR3 DNA reads TGTGCCACCTGGCAACCTAGCGGGGGGTACAATGAGCAGTTCTTC.